The 19 T cell receptor beta chains in this list originate from one sample, sequenced in a study of lymphopenia after photon versus proton radiotherapy. The assay was immunoSEQ multiplex PCR, and TCRdb's table has in-frame clones only and misses some. The sample consists of more than 45,000 clones, around 84% of them appearing once. The sample here was peripheral blood, taken from a patient treated with proton-based radiotherapy. Receptor source: a man aged 55 to 70 with pancreatic cancer.

CDR3 nucleotides: TGTGCCAGCAGCTTAGAGCGGCGGAAAAAAGAGACCCAGTACTTC. Protein sequence: CASSLERRKKETQYF. V and J are TRBV7-8 and TRBJ2-5; D might be TRBD2 (5 bases). The length of the CDR3 is 15 residues. V lost 1 base and J lost 3, with 12 bases in between. From germline, CDR1 is SGHVS and CDR2 FQNEAQ.

This chain's CDR3 is CASSPTGGAGANVLTF. For the CDR3, the DNA is TGTGCCAGCAGCCCAACAGGGGGCGCTGGGGCCAACGTCCTGACTTTC. This chain joins TRBV7-9 and TRBJ2-6; the match to TRBD1 covers 9 bases. CDR3 size: 16 residues. V lost 5 bases to trimming and J lost 2 bases; unmatched junction nucleotides: 4. Germline V lookup: CDR1 SEHNR, CDR2 FQNEAQ (reference sequence).

The J gene is TRBJ2-6, the V gene TRBV6-5, with 8 bases identical to TRBD2. The CDR3 spans 15 residues. Germline CDR1 reads MNHEY; CDR2 reads SVGAGI. V lost 5 bases, J lost 3 bases, and 3 bases stayed unmatched. The CDR3, as DNA: TGTGCCAGCAGTCGGGAGGGCCGTGGGGCCAACGTCCTGACTTTC. Translating gives CASSREGRGANVLTF.

This sequence joins TRBV19 and TRBJ1-5; D unresolved. Germline V gene sequence: CDR1 LNHDA, CDR2 SQIVND (reference sequence). This CDR3 is 14 amino acids long. V lost 4 bases to trimming and J lost 4 bases, with 11 bases between them. CDR3 in amino acids: CASSTTKGNQPQHF. The CDR3 DNA sequence: TGTGCCAGTAGTACCACCAAAGGTAATCAGCCCCAGCATTTT. Drawing the rest from reference TRBV19 and TRBJ1-5, the complete variable domain is DGGITQSPKYLFRKEGQNVTLSCEQNLNHDAMYWYRQDPGQGLRLIYYSQIVNDFQKGDIAEGYSVSREKKESFPLTVTSAQKNPTAFYLCASSTTKGNQPQHFGDGTRLSIL.

This clone was counted only a few times. The chain has TRBV5-1 and TRBJ2-2; D remains unclear. Trimming stripped 2 bases from V and 4 bases from J, with 0 bases between. Germline V CDR1 and CDR2: SGHRS, YFSETQ. This CDR3 is 11 amino acids long. The CDR3 region is CASSFTGELFF. The CDR3 DNA sequence: TGCGCCAGCAGCTTCACCGGGGAGCTGTTTTTT. The variable domain in full, with the rest retrieved from reference TRBV5-1 and TRBJ2-2, is KAGVTQTPRYLIKTRGQQVTLSCSPISGHRSVSWYQQTPGQGLQFLFEYFSETQRNKGNFPGRFSGRQFSNSRSEMNVSTLELGDSALYLCASSFTGELFFGEGSRLTVL.

The chain's CDR3 is CASSSPSGGANVLTF. CDR3 in DNA: TGTGCCAGCAGTTCACCTTCGGGGGGGGCCAACGTCCTGACTTTC. The chain uses TRBV6-5 and TRBJ2-6; a weak D match, TRBD2 (5 bases). CDR1 MNHEY and CDR2 SVGAGI come from the germline V gene. Trimming pared 4 bases from V and 4 bases from J, leaving 11 bases between. The CDR3 extends over 15 amino acids.

The chain is built from TRBV9 and TRBJ2-7; maybe TRBD1 (5 bases). The CDR3 covers 14 residues. The germline V and J ends were trimmed by 3 bases and 6 bases, with 16 bases remaining between them. Germline CDR1 SGDLS, CDR2 YYNGEE. The DNA of the CDR3 is TGTGCCAGCAGCGCGGGCTCAGGGATTCGCGAGCAGTACTTC. Protein: CASSAGSGIREQYF.

The V and J genes are TRBV7-9 and TRBJ2-2; D tentatively reads TRBD1 or TRBD2 (5 bases each). The CDR3 length is 14 residues. V was cut by 7 bases and J by 3 bases, with 12 bases left in between. Germline CDR1 reads SEHNR; CDR2 reads FQNEAQ (reference sequence). CDR3 residues: CASTRDGDTGELFF. Written as DNA, the CDR3 is TGTGCCAGCACCAGGGACGGCGACACCGGGGAGCTGTTTTTT.

The V gene is TRBV6-5, the J gene TRBJ2-5; either TRBD1 or TRBD2 may supply D (6 bases each). V was shortened by 8 bases and J by 5 bases, with 21 bases between the two germline ends. CDR1 and CDR2 from the germline V gene are MNHEY and SVGAGI. The CDR3 is 15 amino acids. The CDR3 loop reads CASLGQGRGTETQYF. CDR3 sequence (DNA): TGTGCCAGCCTAGGCCAGGGGCGCGGGACGGAGACCCAGTACTTC.

This clone was seen only a few times. This chain joins TRBV19 and TRBJ2-2; maybe TRBD2 (6 bases). Germline V gene data show CDR1 as LNHDA and CDR2 as SQIVND (reference sequence). The CDR3 has 14 amino acids. V lost 9 bases to trimming and J lost 4 bases, with 15 bases between them. In DNA, the CDR3 is TGTGCCAGCGCAACGGGGGTGGGCACCGGGGAGCTGTTTTTT. Translated, it gives CASATGVGTGELFF. The variable domain in full, with the rest retrieved from reference TRBV19 and TRBJ2-2, is DGGITQSPKYLFRKEGQNVTLSCEQNLNHDAMYWYRQDPGQGLRLIYYSQIVNDFQKGDIAEGYSVSREKKESFPLTVTSAQKNPTAFYLCASATGVGTGELFFGEGSRLTVL.

The chain employs TRBV18 and TRBJ1-4; D is undetermined. Trimming left V 6 bases short and J 0 bases short, with 8 bases between. CDR3 length equals 14 residues. Germline V CDR1 and CDR2: KGHSH, LQKENI. The CDR3 DNA reads TGTGCCAGCTCTCCCACCTCAACTAATGAAAAACTGTTTTTT. Protein sequence: CASSPTSTNEKLFF.

The sample holds one count of this clone. The V and J genes are TRBV27 and TRBJ1-1; D might be TRBD1 (6 bases). The CDR3 is 16 residues long. Trimming left V 2 bases short and J 4 bases short, with 17 bases between. The germline V gene encodes CDR1 MNHEY and CDR2 SMNVEV (reference sequence). The CDR3 protein is CASSLRGGRVGTEAFF. DNA of the CDR3: TGTGCCAGCAGTTTACGGGGGGGCAGGGTTGGCACTGAAGCTTTCTTT.

This clone was seen only a few times. The CDR3 reads CASSTDRPNNEQFF. In nucleotides, the CDR3 is TGTGCCAGCAGCACCGACAGGCCTAACAATGAGCAGTTCTTC. This chain connects TRBV13 to TRBJ2-1; D might be TRBD1 (6 bases). V shed 5 bases and J shed 5 bases, with 13 bases lying between them. The germline V gene has CDR1 PRHDT and CDR2 FYEKMQ (reference sequence). This CDR3 has 14 amino acids.

This sequence joins TRBV12-2 and TRBJ2-5; the table's D call, TRBD2, was not checked against the DNA. TRBV12-2 represents a pseudogene. The CDR3 spans 15 residues. CDR3 bases: TGTGCAAGTCGCTTACGCCTCCGTTCGGGTGAGACCCAGTACTTC. It yields the protein CASRLRLRSGETQYF.

The chain carries TRBV7-9 and TRBJ2-1; tentatively, D is TRBD2 (6 bases). V dropped 1 base and J dropped 9 bases, with 19 bases sitting between them. Germline loops: CDR1 SEHNR, CDR2 FQNEAQ (reference sequence). CDR3 length equals 16 residues. Written as DNA, the CDR3 is TGTGCCAGCAGCTTAGTTGGGACTTCCACTAACCGTGAGCAGTTCTTC. It translates to CASSLVGTSTNREQFF.

The J gene is TRBJ2-6, the V gene TRBV4-3, with D unresolved. V dropped 1 base and J dropped 0 bases, with 16 bases sitting between them. Germline V lookup: CDR1 LGHNA, CDR2 YSLEER. The CDR3 sequence is 19 residues long. CDR3 sequence reads: CASSQVRTHGFSGANVLTF. The CDR3 nucleotides read TGCGCCAGCAGCCAAGTTAGGACCCACGGCTTCTCTGGGGCCAACGTCCTGACTTTC.

The rearrangement links TRBV9 to TRBJ2-7, with 10 bases that match TRBD2. Germline V lookup: CDR1 SGDLS, CDR2 YYNGEE. The CDR3 is 16 amino acids. V lost 0 bases, J lost 6 bases, and 9 bases stayed unmatched. The CDR3 bases are TGTGCCAGCAGCGTAGGGATCCTAGCGGGAGATCGCGAGCAGTACTTC. It translates to CASSVGILAGDREQYF.

This clone has only one observation. The junction departs from the called germline gene at one end, perhaps through a read error. Other nucleotide sequences from this sample produce the same CDR3. V usage is TRBV7-9 and J usage is TRBJ2-7, with 11 bases lining up with TRBD1. The CDR3 runs 14 residues. Germline lookup yields CDR1 SEHNR and CDR2 FQNEAQ (reference sequence). Here the CDR3 DNA reads TGTGCCAGCAGCCCGGACAGGGGGCAATACGAACAGTACTTC. Translation gives CASSPDRGQYEQYF.

The J gene is TRBJ2-5, the V gene TRBV9; D call uncertain. V was cut by 0 bases and J by 5 bases, with 14 bases left in between. Germline V gene data show CDR1 as SGDLS and CDR2 as YYNGEE. The CDR3 loop spans 15 amino acids. For the CDR3, the DNA is TGTGCCAGCAGCGTAGCGGCGGATCTATTCGAGACCCAGTACTTC. Amino acids: CASSVAADLFETQYF. The whole variable domain, filled in from reference TRBV9 and TRBJ2-5, reads DSGVTQTPKHLITATGQRVTLRCSPRSGDLSVYWYQQSLDQGLQFLIQYYNGEERAKGNILERFSAQQFPDLHSELNLSSLELGDSALYFCASSVAADLFETQYFGPGTRLLVL.